The clone carrying this T cell receptor beta chain was seen a few times. Its matching antigen is unknown. Per the germline V gene, CDR1 is LNHDA and CDR2 is SQIVND (reference sequence). The CDR3 sequence is 14 residues long. With 8 bases clipped from V and 2 bases from J, the junction kept 9 bases outside the gene matches. These data come from a study of human T cells and chemical hapten exposure. Study context: Across samples, TCR yields varied, mostly owing to small differences in pooled library volumes.

Notes on the study in general: High-frequency TCRs, those above 1 in 1000, stayed the same after DPC sensitization.

Individual cDNA molecules in this library carried unique molecular identifiers. TCRdb reprocessed the RACE reads with MiXCR, giving one entry per CDR3 protein. The profile shows tens of thousands of distinct CDR3 sequences, about 10% of them singletons. Regarding time point: patch test 2, 6 weeks after DPC sensitization. The treatment denotes: therapeutic diphenylcyclopropenone sensitization with weekly scalp DPC. Alopecia patients between 18 and 70 years old and suitable for DPC were used as donors. Sequencing used whole blood, obtained in connection with sensitization to the hapten diphenylcyclopropenone (DPC). The V call is TRBV19, the J call TRBJ2-7; the match to TRBD1 covers 7 bases. This sequence originates from a woman aged 50 to 60 with alopecia areata. Some clones in this sample may be carry-over from other donors' samples. The CDR3 sequence: CASARWDRPYEQYF. DNA for the CDR3: TGTGCCAGTGCAAGGTGGGACAGACCCTACGAGCAGTACTTC.